These 24 T cell receptor beta chains originate from one sample sequenced in a study of cytomegalovirus exposure and HLA in healthy donors. PCR amplification relied on 60 Vbeta primers (plus 13 Jbeta primers). TCRdb's copy holds only in-frame clones and misses some; the assay was immunoSEQ multiplex PCR. The top ten hold around 3.1% of the sample, which has 180,000 or so clones, roughly 80% seen once. The sample taken for sequencing was PBMCs. The receptor set was obtained from a female donor in good health and CMV-seronegative.

The chain joins TRBV28 to TRBJ1-4, with D perhaps matching TRBD1 (5 bases). The CDR3 consists of 12 residues. The ends were cut back, 4 bases at V and 5 bases at J, with 5 bases in the middle. Per the germline V gene, CDR1 is MDHEN and CDR2 is SYDVKM. CDR3 residues: CASSYRNEKLFF. CDR3 sequence (DNA): TGTGCCAGCAGTTACAGGAATGAAAAACTGTTTTTT.

V is TRBV7-2 and J is TRBJ2-1; weak D call: TRBD2 (7 bases). The germline CDR1 and CDR2 sequences are SGHTA and FQGNSA. CDR3 length: 12 residues. The V and J ends lost 3 bases and 8 bases respectively, with 8 bases between them. CDR3 region: CASSFGGHEQFF. The CDR3 DNA reads as TGTGCCAGCAGCTTCGGGGGGCATGAGCAGTTCTTC.

J is TRBJ2-1 and V is TRBV19, with 11 bases fitting TRBD2. There are 15 residues in the CDR3. Looked up from germline, CDR1 is LNHDA and CDR2 is SQIVND (reference sequence). After removal of 4 bases from V and 9 bases from J, the junction contained 8 bases not matched to a gene. The CDR3 is CASSSSGGATGEQFF. As DNA, the CDR3 is TGTGCCAGTAGTAGTAGCGGGGGGGCGACGGGTGAGCAGTTCTTC.

This clone was recorded only once. The chain employs TRBV6-5 and TRBJ2-5; 8 bases align to TRBD1. Matching the DNA end better, TRBJ2-7 makes the J call doubtful. The CDR3 sequence is 15 residues long. CDR1 and CDR2 (germline): MNHEY, SVGAGI. Here the CDR3 reads CASSSGQGMPYEQYF. DNA of the CDR3: TGTGCCAGCAGTTCCGGACAGGGAATGCCCTACGAGCAGTACTTC.

The chain is built from TRBV7-9 and TRBJ2-4; maybe TRBD1 (6 bases). Trimming stripped 3 bases from V and 11 bases from J, with 8 bases between. The germline V gene encodes CDR1 SEHNR and CDR2 FQNEAQ (reference sequence). This CDR3 spans 11 amino acids. This CDR3 reads CASSFDRLQYF. CDR3 DNA sequence: TGTGCCAGCAGCTTCGACAGGCTTCAGTACTTC.

CDR3 sequence (DNA): TGCGCCAGCAGCTACAGGGGGCAGGAATCTTTAGACTATGGCTACACCTTC. The encoded protein is CASSYRGQESLDYGYTF. The chain carries TRBV5-1 and TRBJ1-2; 9 nucleotides align to TRBD1. The V and J ends lost 3 bases and 3 bases, in that order; junction bases with no gene match: 12. The CDR3 has 17 residues. Germline V CDR1 and CDR2: SGHRS, YFSETQ.

The chain has TRBV27 and TRBJ2-1; 7 bases are a match to TRBD2. The length of the CDR3 is 13 residues. Germline loops: CDR1 MNHEY, CDR2 SMNVEV (reference sequence). The V segment lost 6 bases and the J segment 12 bases; nucleotides outside the gene matches: 11. The chain's CDR3 is CASRPGAGVGQFF. The CDR3 DNA reads as TGTGCCAGCAGACCCGGGGCGGGAGTTGGGCAGTTCTTC.

The chain recombines TRBV10-3 with TRBJ1-2; D not resolved. The CDR3 is 14 amino acids. Between the trimmed V and J ends, which lost 10 bases and 2 bases, there was a span of 17 bases. The germline gives CDR1 ENHRY, CDR2 SYGVKD. CDR3 coding DNA: TGTGCCACTACACCGGGAGACATCAACTATGGCTACACCTTC. Its protein is CATTPGDINYGYTF.

The V gene is TRBV5-1, the J gene TRBJ2-1; 8 nucleotides agree with TRBD2. This CDR3 is 14 amino acids long. Per germline, CDR1 SGHRS and CDR2 YFSETQ. V was clipped by 0 bases and J by 8 bases; unmatched bases: 4. CDR3: CASSLAGGGHEQFF. CDR3 bases: TGCGCCAGCAGCTTGGCGGGGGGGGGACATGAGCAGTTCTTC.

This chain joins TRBV28 and TRBJ1-6; perhaps TRBD1 as D (6 bases). The germline CDR1 and CDR2 sequences are MDHEN and SYDVKM. The CDR3 has 13 residues. V was pared by 8 bases and J by 8 bases, with 13 bases between. DNA for the CDR3: TGTGCCAGCGAGACAGGAGTGTATTCACCCCTCCACTTT. It specifies CASETGVYSPLHF.

Only a few counts were recorded for this clone. V gene TRBV28 combines with J gene TRBJ1-1; no clear D gene. This CDR3 contains 14 residues. Trimming shortened V by 7 bases and J by 6 bases, and 18 bases separated the two germline ends. The germline gives CDR1 MDHEN, CDR2 SYDVKM. As DNA, the CDR3 is TGTGCCAGCACCATTAGCGGCCAGCCCCCTGAAGCTTTCTTT. This encodes CASTISGQPPEAFF. The entire variable domain, with the rest obtained from reference TRBV28 and TRBJ1-1, is as follows: DVKVTQSSRYLVKRTGEKVFLECVQDMDHENMFWYRQDPGLGLRLIYFSYDVKMKEKGDIPEGYSVSREKKERFSLILESASTNQTSMYLCASTISGQPPEAFFGQGTRLTVV.

V usage is TRBV6-1 and J usage is TRBJ2-3, with 15 nucleotides matching TRBD2. The CDR3 runs 18 residues. V dropped 4 bases and J dropped 5; count of bases not matched to a gene: 10. CDR1 is MNHNS and CDR2 is SASEGT in the germline V gene. The CDR3 here is CASSGTSGRGHTQDTQYF. The CDR3 region has the DNA TGTGCCAGCAGTGGGACTAGCGGGAGGGGACACACACAAGATACGCAGTATTTT.

The rearrangement joins TRBV2 to TRBJ2-2; 8 positions match TRBD2. Germline lookup yields CDR1 SNHLY and CDR2 FYNNEI. The CDR3 is 15 amino acids. V was clipped by 5 bases and J by 2 bases; unmatched bases: 4. CDR3 residues: CASSPAGDNTGELFF. In DNA form, the CDR3 reads TGTGCCAGCAGTCCAGCGGGGGATAACACCGGGGAGCTGTTTTTT.

This clone showed up just a few times. The chain employs TRBV16 and TRBJ2-1; 7 bases match TRBD1. The CDR3 has 15 residues. Germline V lookup: CDR1 KGHSY, CDR2 FQNENV. V was clipped by 1 base and J by 7 bases; unmatched bases: 7. Written as DNA, the CDR3 is TGTGCCAGCAGCCAATATCGAGGCAGGGGGAATGAGCAGTTCTTC. Its protein product is CASSQYRGRGNEQFF.

The chain carries TRBV10-3 and TRBJ1-1, with TRBD1 identical over 12 bases. The junction had 6 bases not matched to a gene; V was cut back by 11 bases and J by 5 bases. CDR1 is ENHRY and CDR2 is SYGVKD in the germline V gene. The CDR3 covers 13 residues. CDR3 nucleotides: TGTGCCGCTGAGGGACAGGGGGCTACTGAAGCTTTCTTT. The encoded protein is CAAEGQGATEAFF.

The chain carries TRBV6-5 and TRBJ2-1; no reliable D call. Deletions cut 6 bases from V and 9 bases from J, with 9 bases between. Germline assignment: CDR1 MNHEY and CDR2 SVGAGI. This CDR3 region has 11 residues. This chain's CDR3 is CASSRSTEQFF. For the CDR3, the DNA is TGTGCCAGCAGCCGGTCAACTGAGCAGTTCTTC.

The V gene is TRBV5-4, the J gene TRBJ2-7; D perhaps matches TRBD2 (7 bases). Trimming shortened V by 4 bases and J by 2 bases, and 16 bases separated the two germline ends. This CDR3 region has 15 residues. Germline CDR1 reads SGHNT; CDR2 reads YYREEE (reference sequence). The CDR3 region is CASSPKGGLTYEQYF. The CDR3 DNA reads as TGTGCCAGCAGCCCCAAGGGGGGGCTAACCTACGAGCAGTACTTC.

The V gene is TRBV30, the J gene TRBJ2-1, with a tentative D call TRBD2 (6 bases). CDR1 and CDR2 from the germline V gene are GTSNPN and SVGIG (reference sequence). Trimming stripped 0 bases from V and 7 bases from J, with 7 bases between. The CDR3 covers 12 residues. CDR3 in DNA: TGTGCCTGGAGTGTAGGGAGGAATGAGCAGTTCTTC. Translated, it gives CAWSVGRNEQFF. Variable domain in full (rest from reference TRBV30 and TRBJ2-1): SQTIHQWPATLVQPVGSPLSLECTVEGTSNPNLYWYRQAAGRGLQLLFYSVGIGQISSEVPQNLSASRPQDRQFILSSKKLLLSDSGFYLCAWSVGRNEQFFGPGTRLTVL.

This clone was recorded a few times. One end of the junction does not line up with germline, which may come from a read error. At the DNA level, this CDR3 is encoded by other sequences in the same sample as well. The V and J genes are TRBV11-2 and TRBJ2-6; no definite D call. The germline CDR1 and CDR2 sequences are SGHAT and FQNNGV. CDR3 length equals 17 residues. CDR3 sequence reads: CASSQDQSSSGANVLTF. The CDR3 DNA reads as TGCGCCAGCAGCCAAGATCAGTCCTCCTCTGGGGCCAACGTCCTGACTTTC. The full variable domain, completed using reference TRBV11-2 and TRBJ2-6, is EAGVAQSPRYKIIEKRQSVAFWCNPISGHATLYWYQQILGQGPKLLIQFQNNGVVDDSQLPKDRFSAERLKGVDSTLKIQPAKLEDSAVYLCASSQDQSSSGANVLTFGAGSRLTVL.

This rearrangement joins TRBV5-6 to TRBJ1-5; D unresolved. V lost 0 bases, J lost 7 bases, and 8 bases lay in between. The CDR3 loop spans 13 amino acids. CDR1 and CDR2 from the germline V gene are SGHDT and YYEEEE. CDR3 residues: CASSLAGKQPQHF. In DNA form, the CDR3 reads TGTGCCAGCAGCTTGGCGGGGAAGCAGCCCCAGCATTTT.

This rearrangement joins TRBV30 to TRBJ2-5; D may be TRBD2 (5 bases). V dropped 2 bases and J dropped 9 bases, with 19 bases sitting between them. Germline V gene lookup returns CDR1 GTSNPN and CDR2 SVGIG (reference sequence). The CDR3 contains 14 residues. CDR3 in amino acids: CAWSPNLESEAQYF. DNA of the CDR3: TGTGCCTGGAGTCCCAACCTAGAGTCGGAGGCCCAGTACTTC.

DNA for the CDR3: TGTGCCAGCAGTTACTCCCTAGGGACCCAGTACTTC. The encoded protein is CASSYSLGTQYF. The chain carries TRBV6-5 and TRBJ2-5; D remains ambiguous. Trimming left V 0 bases short and J 7 bases short, with 6 bases between. CDR1 is MNHEY and CDR2 is SVGAGI in the germline V gene. The CDR3 is 12 residues long.

The CDR3 loop is CATSRVGGANEKLFF. The CDR3 DNA follows: TGTGCCACCAGCAGAGTCGGAGGGGCTAATGAAAAACTGTTTTTT. This chain connects TRBV15 to TRBJ1-4, with D maybe TRBD1 (5 bases). CDR1 and CDR2 (germline): LNHNV, YYDKDF (reference sequence). V lost 1 base, J lost 3 bases, and 9 bases lay in between. CDR3 length: 15 amino acids.

This chain joins TRBV6-5 and TRBJ2-3; 7 bases are shared with TRBD1. This CDR3 spans 15 amino acids. CDR1 is MNHEY and CDR2 is SVGAGI in the germline V gene. J lost 0 bases, V lost 3 bases, and 3 bases had no gene match. DNA of the CDR3: TGTGCCAGCAGTTATGAGGGGGCTAGCACAGATACGCAGTATTTT. This codes for CASSYEGASTDTQYF.